The next 3 T cell receptor beta chains were all read from a single sample in a study of OX40 agonist ivuxolimab in advanced cancers. Measured with immunoSEQ multiplex PCR; TCRdb has only the in-frame clones, and not every one. The table records around 16,000 clones, 80% to 95% of them present only once. The sequences come from CD4+ or CD8+ T cells sorted from blood, collected in a trial of the OX40 agonist ivuxolimab. These receptors were obtained from an adult with an advanced solid tumor such as melanoma, head and neck, liver or kidney cancer.

The chain is built from TRBV29-1 and TRBJ2-1; TRBD2 matches at 11 bases. CDR1 SQVTM and CDR2 ANQGSEA come from the germline V gene. V lost 5 bases and J lost 3; bases outside the gene matches: 9. This CDR3 has 16 amino acids. The CDR3 bases are TGCAGCGTTCATTGGACTAGCGGGTTATACTACAATGAGCAGTTCTTC. This sequence encodes CSVHWTSGLYYNEQFF.

V gene TRBV28 combines with J gene TRBJ2-7, with D perhaps matching TRBD1 (6 bases). V lost 5 bases, J lost 1 base, and 12 bases lay in between. Germline lookup yields CDR1 MDHEN and CDR2 SYDVKM. The CDR3 extends over 14 amino acids. The CDR3, as DNA: TGTGCCAGCAGTGCCCGGACAGCGTCCTACGAGCAGTACTTC. This sequence encodes CASSARTASYEQYF.

Within the sample, this clone is medium-sized. The chain links TRBV4-1 to TRBJ2-1, with TRBD2 matching 7 bases. V trimming: 1 base; J trimming: 2 bases; junction bases outside the gene matches: 8. This CDR3 is built from 17 residues. The germline CDR1 and CDR2 sequences are MGHRA and YSYEKL. CDR3 protein: CASSQGRAGVAYNEQFF. The CDR3 nucleotides are TGCGCCAGCAGCCAAGGGAGGGCGGGAGTCGCCTACAATGAGCAGTTCTTC.